The 4 T cell receptor beta chains below all came from one sample that was sequenced in a study of T cell repertoires in cytomegalovirus infection. TCRdb re-called the reads with MiXCR, one entry per CDR3 protein. The table lists 300,000 to 450,000 distinct CDR3 sequences, around a sixth of them singletons, with roughly 9% in the top ten. The source material was PBMCs. These receptors originate from a human donor in good health (CMV status not recorded). Some clones in this sample may be carry-over from other donors' samples.

The CDR3 is CAIRSSEGASSYNEQFF. The CDR3 nucleotides read TGTGCCATCAGATCCTCCGAGGGGGCGAGCTCCTACAATGAGCAGTTCTTC. This chain joins TRBV10-3 and TRBJ2-1, with 7 bases identical to TRBD1. The CDR3 has 17 amino acids. Trimming cost V 6 bases and J 0 bases; bases outside gene matches: 11. Germline values: CDR1 ENHRY, CDR2 SYGVKD.

This clonotype was seen more than once but under ten times. V gene TRBV15 combines with J gene TRBJ1-5; unclear D gene. This CDR3 spans 15 amino acids. Germline lookup yields CDR1 LNHNV and CDR2 YYDKDF (reference sequence). V was trimmed by 3 bases and J by 5 bases, leaving 14 bases between them. The CDR3 reads CATSRVAGDYQPQHF. CDR3 nucleotide sequence: TGTGCCACCAGCAGGGTGGCCGGGGATTATCAGCCCCAGCATTTT.

This clonotype was seen only a few times. J is TRBJ1-5 and V is TRBV5-4; D may be TRBD1 (5 bases). Germline loops: CDR1 SGHNT, CDR2 YYREEE (reference sequence). Deletions cut 0 bases from V and 5 bases from J, with 15 bases between. This CDR3 has 16 amino acids. This CDR3 reads CASSLVWDGGDQPQHF. The CDR3 coding sequence is TGTGCCAGCAGCTTGGTATGGGACGGAGGAGATCAGCCCCAGCATTTT.

The V and J genes are TRBV20-1 and TRBJ2-3; tentative D call: TRBD2 (6 bases). The length of the CDR3 is 13 residues. V lost 7 bases, J lost 1 base, and 12 bases lay in between. Germline assignment: CDR1 DFQATT and CDR2 SNEGSKA (reference sequence). The CDR3 DNA is TGCAGTGGCAGAGGGGAGGGCACAGATACGCAGTATTTT. This sequence encodes CSGRGEGTDTQYF.